This T cell receptor (beta chain) was identified in a study of blood T cell repertoires in COVID-19. This clone was found once. Assay used: immunoSEQ multiplex PCR; TCRdb lists only in-frame clones, some missing. The top ten clones hold approximately 0.8% of a sample with under 200,000 clones, 75% to 90% of them seen once. The CDR3 extends over 15 amino acids. The junction had 8 bases not matched to a gene; V was cut back by 6 bases and J by 4 bases. The germline V gene has CDR1 MDHEN and CDR2 SYDVKM. The rearrangement joins TRBV28 to TRBJ2-7, with 11 bases matching TRBD2. The sample consisted of PBMCs or T cells enriched from blood (not recorded which). The origin of this receptor is a woman under 30 who had recovered from COVID-19. The CDR3 DNA reads TGTGCCAGCAGGGAAGGGACTAGCGGAAGATACGAGCAGTACTTC. Amino acid sequence: CASREGTSGRYEQYF.